These 5 T cell receptor beta chains came from one sample sequenced in a study of early T cells in non-severe SARS-CoV-2 infection. One entry per CDR3 protein, called by TCRdb with MiXCR from the 5' RACE reads. The sample includes 37,000 or so distinct CDR3 sequences, 5.8% of them seen just once. The sample consisted of whole blood. These receptor sequences come from an adult who was a healthcare worker with PCR-confirmed SARS-CoV-2 infection or an uninfected control (not recorded which).

This clonotype was found many times. The chain employs TRBV29-1 and TRBJ2-7, with D perhaps TRBD2 (6 bases). This CDR3 spans 14 amino acids. Trimming pared 4 bases from V and 7 bases from J, leaving 20 bases between. Germline V CDR1 and CDR2: SQVTM, ANQGSEA. CDR3 sequence (DNA): TGCAGCGTTGGGAGGGGCCACGGTAGTTCTGAGCAGTACTTC. Translated: CSVGRGHGSSEQYF.

This clonotype came up many times. V and J are TRBV7-8 and TRBJ2-7; no firm D call. V lost 5 bases to trimming and J lost 4 bases, with 9 bases between them. The CDR3 length is 12 residues. The V gene's germline CDR1 is SGHVS and CDR2 FQNEAQ. CDR3 DNA sequence: TGTGCCAGCAGCATAACAGAATACGAGCAGTACTTC. This sequence encodes CASSITEYEQYF.

This clonotype was recorded many times. The V gene is TRBV11-2, the J gene TRBJ2-5; D may be TRBD1 or TRBD2 (5 bases each). CDR1 is SGHAT, CDR2 FQNNGV, per germline. This CDR3 region has 15 residues. Trimming left V 5 bases short and J 0 bases short, with 13 bases between. In DNA, the CDR3 is TGTGCCAGCAGCAAAACCCGGGGCTACCAAGAGACCCAGTACTTC. Protein product: CASSKTRGYQETQYF. The full variable domain, with the rest looked up from reference TRBV11-2 and TRBJ2-5, is EAGVAQSPRYKIIEKRQSVAFWCNPISGHATLYWYQQILGQGPKLLIQFQNNGVVDDSQLPKDRFSAERLKGVDSTLKIQPAKLEDSAVYLCASSKTRGYQETQYFGPGTRLLVL.

This clonotype turned up a few times. The chain joins TRBV7-2 to TRBJ1-3, with D unclear. CDR3 size: 13 residues. The V end lost 5 bases, the J end lost 4 bases, and 9 bases lay between the germline ends. The germline V gene has CDR1 SGHTA and CDR2 FQGNSA. CDR3 residues: CASSPARGNTIYF. CDR3 DNA: TGTGCCAGCAGCCCCGCGCGGGGAAACACCATATATTTT.

Ten or more counts support this clonotype. The gene calls are TRBV18 and TRBJ2-3, with TRBD1 as a possible D gene (6 bases). CDR1 is KGHSH, CDR2 LQKENI, per germline. The CDR3 runs 15 residues. V was shortened by 3 bases and J by 2 bases, with 12 bases between the two germline ends. The DNA for the CDR3 is TGTGCCAGCTCACCGCCCGGACAGTTCACAGATACGCAGTATTTT. Translation: CASSPPGQFTDTQYF. The entire variable domain, with the rest obtained from reference TRBV18 and TRBJ2-3, is as follows: NAGVMQNPRHLVRRRGQEARLRCSPMKGHSHVYWYRQLPEEGLKFMVYLQKENIIDESGMPKERFSAEFPKEGPSILRIQQVVRGDSAAYFCASSPPGQFTDTQYFGPGTRLTVL.